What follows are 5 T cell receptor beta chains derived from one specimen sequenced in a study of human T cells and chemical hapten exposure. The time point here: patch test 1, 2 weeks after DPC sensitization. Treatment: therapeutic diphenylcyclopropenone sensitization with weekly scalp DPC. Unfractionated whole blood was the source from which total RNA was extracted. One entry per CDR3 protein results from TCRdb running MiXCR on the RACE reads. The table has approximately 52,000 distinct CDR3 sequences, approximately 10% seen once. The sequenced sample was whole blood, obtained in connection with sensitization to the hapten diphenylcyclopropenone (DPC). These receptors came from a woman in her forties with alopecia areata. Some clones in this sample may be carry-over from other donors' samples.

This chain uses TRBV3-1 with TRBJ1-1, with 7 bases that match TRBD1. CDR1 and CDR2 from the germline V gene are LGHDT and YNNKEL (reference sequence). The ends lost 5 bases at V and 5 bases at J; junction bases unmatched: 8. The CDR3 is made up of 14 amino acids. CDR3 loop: CASSFQTGRTEAFF. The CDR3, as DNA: TGTGCCAGCAGCTTCCAGACAGGGCGGACTGAAGCTTTCTTT.

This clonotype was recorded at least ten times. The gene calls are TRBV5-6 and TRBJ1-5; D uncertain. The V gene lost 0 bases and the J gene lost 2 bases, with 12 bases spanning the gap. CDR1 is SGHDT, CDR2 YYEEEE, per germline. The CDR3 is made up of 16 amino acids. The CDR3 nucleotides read TGTGCCAGCAGCTTGGGGGCGGCCGGGGGCAATCAGCCCCAGCATTTT. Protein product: CASSLGAAGGNQPQHF.

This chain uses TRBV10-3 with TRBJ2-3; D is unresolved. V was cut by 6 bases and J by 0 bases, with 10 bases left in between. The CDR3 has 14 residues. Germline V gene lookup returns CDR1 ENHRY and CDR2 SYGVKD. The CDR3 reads CAISPQPSTDTQYF. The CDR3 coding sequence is TGTGCCATCAGCCCTCAGCCCAGCACAGATACGCAGTATTTT.

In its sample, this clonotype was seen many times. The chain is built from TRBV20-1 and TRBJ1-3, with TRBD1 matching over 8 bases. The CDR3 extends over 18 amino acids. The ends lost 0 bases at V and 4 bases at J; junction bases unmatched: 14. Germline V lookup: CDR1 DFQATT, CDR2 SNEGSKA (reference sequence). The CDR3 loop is CSARDASPMTGAGNTIYF. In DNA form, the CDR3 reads TGCAGTGCTAGAGACGCATCTCCGATGACAGGGGCAGGAAACACCATATATTTT.

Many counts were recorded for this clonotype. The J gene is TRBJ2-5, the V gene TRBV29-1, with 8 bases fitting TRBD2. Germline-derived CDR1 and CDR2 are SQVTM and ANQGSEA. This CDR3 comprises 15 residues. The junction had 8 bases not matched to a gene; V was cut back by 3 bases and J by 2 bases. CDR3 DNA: TGCAGCGTTGACGGGCAGCGGGGGCCACAAGAGACCCAGTACTTC. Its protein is CSVDGQRGPQETQYF.